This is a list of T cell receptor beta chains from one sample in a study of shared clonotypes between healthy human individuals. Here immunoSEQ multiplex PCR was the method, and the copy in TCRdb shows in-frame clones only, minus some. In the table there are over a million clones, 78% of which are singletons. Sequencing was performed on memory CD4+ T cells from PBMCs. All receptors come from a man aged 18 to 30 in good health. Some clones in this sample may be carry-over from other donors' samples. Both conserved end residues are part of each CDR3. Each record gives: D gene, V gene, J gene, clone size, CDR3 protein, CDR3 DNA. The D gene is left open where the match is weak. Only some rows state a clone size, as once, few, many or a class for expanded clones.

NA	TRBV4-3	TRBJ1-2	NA	CASSQGGAANYGYTF	TGCGCCAGCAGCCAAGGGGGGGCAGCAAACTATGGCTACACCTTC
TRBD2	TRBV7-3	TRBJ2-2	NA	CASSPSGREGTGELFF	TGTGCCAGCAGCCCTAGCGGGAGAGAGGGCACCGGGGAGCTGTTTTTT
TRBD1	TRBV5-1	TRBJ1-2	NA	CASSFVTGDNYGYTF	TGCGCCAGCAGCTTTGTAACAGGGGATAACTATGGCTACACCTTC
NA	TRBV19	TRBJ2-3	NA	CASSIVRGDTQYF	TGTGCCAGTAGTATCGTAAGGGGAGATACGCAGTATTTT
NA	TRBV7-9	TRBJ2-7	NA	CASASGPSNEQYF	TGTGCCAGCGCTTCAGGTCCCTCCAACGAGCAGTACTTC
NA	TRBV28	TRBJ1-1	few	CASSPAGGAPMNTEAFF	TGTGCCAGCAGTCCCGCGGGGGGGGCTCCCATGAACACTGAAGCTTTCTTT
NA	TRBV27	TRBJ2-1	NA	CASSPGAGRNEQFF	TGTGCCAGCAGCCCCGGAGCAGGGAGGAATGAGCAGTTCTTC
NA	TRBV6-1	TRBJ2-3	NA	CASGTSTDTQYF	TGTGCCAGCGGAACTAGCACAGATACGCAGTATTTT
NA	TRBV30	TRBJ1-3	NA	CAWSVGGYSGNTIYF	TGTGCCTGGAGCGTCGGCGGCTACTCTGGAAACACCATATATTTT
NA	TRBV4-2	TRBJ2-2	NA	CASSQDPPGGGTGELFF	TGTGCCAGCAGCCAAGACCCTCCGGGGGGCGGTACCGGGGAGCTGTTTTTT
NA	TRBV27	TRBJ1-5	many	CASSQSRGSQPQHF	TGTGCCAGCAGTCAATCCAGGGGATCCCAGCCCCAGCATTTT
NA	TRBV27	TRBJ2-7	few	CASSVRDGFSYEQYF	TGTGCCAGCAGTGTCCGGGACGGTTTTTCCTACGAGCAGTACTTC
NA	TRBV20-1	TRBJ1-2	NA	CSARYGYTF	TGCAGTGCTAGGTATGGCTACACCTTC
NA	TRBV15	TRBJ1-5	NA	CATSRTTGVFGPQHF	TGTGCCACCAGCAGGACGACAGGTGTGTTTGGGCCCCAGCATTTT
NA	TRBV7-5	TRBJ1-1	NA	CARRSRDRENTEAFF	TGTGCCAGAAGGAGTCGGGACAGGGAAAACACTGAAGCTTTCTTT
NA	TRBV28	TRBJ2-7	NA	CASSLPSLKQYF	TGTGCCAGCAGTTTACCTTCTCTGAAGCAGTACTTC
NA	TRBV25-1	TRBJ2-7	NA	CATVAGSYEQYF	TGTGCCACCGTAGCAGGATCCTACGAGCAGTACTTC
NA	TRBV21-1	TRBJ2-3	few	CASSATPQYF	TGTGCCAGCAGCGCCACTCCGCAGTATTTT
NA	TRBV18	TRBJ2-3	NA	CASSREHRRDTQYF	TGTGCCAGCTCACGAGAACACCGAAGAGATACGCAGTATTTT
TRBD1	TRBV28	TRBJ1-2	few	CASSLSGQGGSGYTF	TGTGCCAGCAGTTTATCAGGACAGGGTGGTAGTGGCTACACCTTC
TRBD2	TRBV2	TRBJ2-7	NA	CASVLATYEQYF	TGTGCCAGCGTACTAGCGACCTACGAGCAGTACTTC
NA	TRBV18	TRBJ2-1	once	CASSPPEGVAYNEQFF	TGTGCCAGCTCACCACCGGAGGGAGTAGCCTACAATGAGCAGTTCTTC
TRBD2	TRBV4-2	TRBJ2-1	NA	CASSLSTSGSGNNEQFF	TGTGCCAGCAGCCTTTCGACTAGCGGGAGTGGCAACAATGAGCAGTTCTTC
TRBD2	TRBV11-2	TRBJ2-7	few	CASSTSSGSMYEQYF	TGTGCCAGCAGTACCTCTAGCGGGAGTATGTACGAGCAGTACTTC
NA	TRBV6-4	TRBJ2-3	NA	CASPAANSSTDTQYF	TGTGCCAGCCCTGCGGCTAACTCTAGCACAGATACGCAGTATTTT
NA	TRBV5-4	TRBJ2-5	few	CASSLAAGAETQYF	TGTGCCAGCAGCTTGGCCGCAGGGGCAGAGACCCAGTACTTC
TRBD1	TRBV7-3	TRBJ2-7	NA	CASSLTGTVPYEQYF	TGTGCCAGCAGCTTAACCGGGACAGTTCCCTACGAGCAGTACTTC